The 22 T cell receptor beta chains presented below share a single source sample, sequenced in a study of T cells in Graves' hyperthyroidism and ophthalmopathy. There were TCR beta CDR3 regions amplified from RNA transcripts. A first-round RT-PCR of the TCR CDR3 used the HTBI primer set. TCRdb re-called the multiplex PCR reads with MiXCR, one entry per CDR3 protein. The sample has 300,000 to 450,000 distinct CDR3 sequences; roughly an eighth are singletons. The sample comprised blood. The receptor set was obtained from a woman aged 18-29 years with Graves' hyperthyroidism.

This clonotype was seen repeatedly, ten times or more. V usage is TRBV30 and J usage is TRBJ2-7, with a tentative D call TRBD2 (6 bases). Germline lookup yields CDR1 GTSNPN and CDR2 SVGIG (reference sequence). V gave up 0 bases and J gave up 5 bases, with 14 bases separating them. This CDR3 spans 14 amino acids. DNA for the CDR3: TGTGCCTGGAGTGTACTAGGAGGGAACGACGAGCAGTACTTC. Its protein is CAWSVLGGNDEQYF.

In its sample, this clonotype was seen a few times. V usage is TRBV28 and J usage is TRBJ1-3, with a weak D call TRBD1 (5 bases). V dropped 7 bases and J dropped 0 bases, with 19 bases sitting between them. This CDR3 comprises 17 residues. Per germline, CDR1 MDHEN and CDR2 SYDVKM. For the CDR3, the DNA is TGTGCCAGCATTCCCGGGGGGGACGGCAGCTCTGGAAACACCATATATTTT. This codes for CASIPGGDGSSGNTIYF.

V gene TRBV5-1 combines with J gene TRBJ1-4; D may be TRBD1 (5 bases). Germline lookup yields CDR1 SGHRS and CDR2 YFSETQ. The ends were cut back, 4 bases at V and 3 bases at J, with 22 bases in the middle. CDR3 length equals 18 residues. CDR3 sequence (DNA): TGCGCCAGCAGCCGGTTAGACAGCCTCAGTACCCCTAATGAAAAACTGTTTTTT. Its translation is CASSRLDSLSTPNEKLFF.

This clonotype was recorded at least ten times. The chain carries TRBV18 and TRBJ2-1; possible D gene TRBD2, 5 bases. The V end was cut by 3 bases, the J end by 2 bases, with 11 bases between. The CDR3 length is 15 residues. Germline V gene lookup returns CDR1 KGHSH and CDR2 LQKENI. CDR3 coding DNA: TGTGCCAGCTCACCCCAGGCCGGGACCTACAATGAGCAGTTCTTC. It yields the protein CASSPQAGTYNEQFF. The full variable domain, rest sourced from reference TRBV18 and TRBJ2-1, is NAGVMQNPRHLVRRRGQEARLRCSPMKGHSHVYWYRQLPEEGLKFMVYLQKENIIDESGMPKERFSAEFPKEGPSILRIQQVVRGDSAAYFCASSPQAGTYNEQFFGPGTRLTVL.

The chain has TRBV6-4 and TRBJ2-3, with D possibly matching TRBD2 (5 bases). The CDR3 contains 15 residues. V was clipped by 3 bases and J by 1 base, with 11 bases between them. Germline V CDR1 and CDR2: MRHNA, SNTAGT. The CDR3 is CASSEGGSGTDTQYF. CDR3 bases: TGTGCCAGCAGTGAAGGCGGTAGCGGCACAGATACGCAGTATTTT.

In this sample, this clonotype turned up many times. The chain links TRBV7-9 to TRBJ2-5; 9 bases match TRBD1. V gave up 3 bases and J gave up 5 bases; unmatched junction bases: 10. CDR1 SEHNR and CDR2 FQNEAQ come from the germline V gene (reference sequence). The CDR3 is made up of 16 amino acids. Here the CDR3 reads CASSLPRQGDLETQYF. The DNA for the CDR3 is TGTGCCAGCAGCTTGCCTAGACAGGGGGATTTGGAGACCCAGTACTTC. Based on the CDR3 plus reference TRBV7-9 and TRBJ2-5, the full variable domain is DTGVSQNPRHKITKRGQNVTFRCDPISEHNRLYWYRQTLGQGPEFLTYFQNEAQLEKSRLLSDRFSAERPKGSFSTLEIQRTEQGDSAMYLCASSLPRQGDLETQYFGPGTRLLVL.

This clonotype was recorded at least ten times. The chain carries TRBV12-3 or TRBV12-4 and TRBJ2-1; 7 bases are shared with TRBD2. There are 11 residues in the CDR3. V shed 7 bases, J shed 8 bases, and the junction held 2 bases outside the gene matches. The CDR3 region has the DNA TGTGCCAGCACCCGGGGGGATGAGCAGTTCTTC. Protein sequence: CASTRGDEQFF.

This clonotype was recorded many times. The chain links TRBV28 to TRBJ2-7; 9 bases are a match to TRBD2. The length of the CDR3 is 14 residues. V dropped 6 bases and J dropped 3; count of bases not matched to a gene: 6. From germline, CDR1 is MDHEN and CDR2 SYDVKM. CDR3 in amino acids: CASRRGGPSYEQYF. CDR3 coding DNA: TGTGCCAGCAGGCGGGGGGGACCGAGCTACGAGCAGTACTTC. Drawing the rest from reference TRBV28 and TRBJ2-7, the complete variable domain is DVKVTQSSRYLVKRTGEKVFLECVQDMDHENMFWYRQDPGLGLRLIYFSYDVKMKEKGDIPEGYSVSREKKERFSLILESASTNQTSMYLCASRRGGPSYEQYFGPGTRLTVT.

The table lists this clonotype with a count of one. With a much larger clone just one base away, this may be a read error. This rearrangement joins TRBV29-1 to TRBJ2-4; maybe TRBD2 (5 bases). This CDR3 is 15 amino acids long. Germline lookup yields CDR1 SQVTM and CDR2 ANQGSEA. V lost 7 bases and J lost 0, with 16 bases in between. The CDR3 sequence: CSANAGELAKNIQYF. Written as DNA, the CDR3 is TGCAGCGCTAATGCCGGGGAGCTAGCCAAAAACATTCAGTACTTC.

This chain connects TRBV20-1 to TRBJ2-7, with 9 bases fitting TRBD2. Germline trimming cut 5 bases from V and 2 bases from J; bases unmatched to any gene: 13. The CDR3 runs 16 residues. The germline V gene encodes CDR1 DFQATT and CDR2 SNEGSKA (reference sequence). The CDR3 DNA reads TGCAGTGCTGGGCAGAGGGGCGGGAGGGACCCCTACGAGCAGTACTTC. Its translation: CSAGQRGGRDPYEQYF.

The table lists this clonotype with many counts. J is TRBJ1-5 and V is TRBV12-3 or TRBV12-4; no firm D call. V lost 0 bases, J lost 9 bases, and 9 bases lay in between. The CDR3 totals 13 residues. The CDR3 loop reads CASSLAGGTPQHF. CDR3 DNA sequence: TGTGCCAGCAGTTTAGCCGGTGGCACGCCCCAGCATTTT.

This clonotype was counted many times. CDR3: CASSLISYGQPNTEAFF. The CDR3 bases are TGTGCCAGCAGCTTAATAAGCTACGGACAGCCGAACACTGAAGCTTTCTTT. V and J are TRBV7-3 and TRBJ1-1, with TRBD1 as a possible D gene (6 bases). V shed 1 base and J shed 1 base, with 16 bases lying between them. The CDR3 is made up of 17 amino acids. Germline V gene data show CDR1 as SGHTA and CDR2 as FQGTGA. The whole variable domain, remainder taken from reference TRBV7-3 and TRBJ1-1, is GAGVSQTPSNKVTEKGKYVELRCDPISGHTALYWYRQSLGQGPEFLIYFQGTGAADDSGLPNDRFFAVRPEGSVSTLKIQRTERGDSAVYLCASSLISYGQPNTEAFFGQGTRLTVV.

The table lists this clonotype with many counts. The J gene is TRBJ1-2, the V gene TRBV12-3 or TRBV12-4; 8 bases line up with TRBD1. The CDR3 is made up of 14 amino acids. The J segment lost 3 bases and the V segment lost 5 bases, leaving 5 bases of the junction unmatched. CDR3 bases: TGTGCCAGCAGTCGGACAGGGAAGGACTATGGCTACACCTTC. Translated: CASSRTGKDYGYTF.

This clonotype was recorded at least ten times. The junction shows a germline mismatch at one end, possibly a read error. V usage is TRBV24-1 and J usage is TRBJ2-2; no clear D gene. This CDR3 contains 16 residues. Germline CDR1 reads KGHDR; CDR2 reads SFDVKD. The CDR3 loop is CATSDSMWPGSGELFF. The CDR3 nucleotides read TGTGCCACCAGTGACTCCATGTGGCCCGGGTCCGGCGAGCTGTTTTTT.

This clonotype was seen ten or more times. The J gene is TRBJ2-3, the V gene TRBV12-3 or TRBV12-4, with 10 bases fitting TRBD1. V gave up 6 bases and J gave up 6 bases; unmatched junction bases: 24. The CDR3 spans 20 residues. CDR3 amino acids: CASSPFNLRDRGTFTDTQYF. CDR3 sequence (DNA): TGTGCCAGCAGCCCTTTTAACCTAAGGGACAGGGGAACGTTTACCGATACGCAGTATTTT.

This clonotype occurred a few times. This chain joins TRBV9 and TRBJ2-4; 8 bases line up with TRBD2. CDR3 length: 14 amino acids. Germline values: CDR1 SGDLS, CDR2 YYNGEE. With V trimmed by 0 bases and J by 5 bases, 1 base remained unmatched. CDR3 sequence reads: CASSVAGGENIQYF. In DNA form, the CDR3 reads TGTGCCAGCAGCGTAGCGGGGGGGGAAAACATTCAGTACTTC.

This clonotype showed up many times. The V and J genes are TRBV7-3 and TRBJ2-2; TRBD2 agrees at 7 bases. The CDR3 runs to 16 residues. Germline lookup yields CDR1 SGHTA and CDR2 FQGTGA. Germline trimming cut 4 bases from V and 1 base from J; bases unmatched to any gene: 6. The CDR3 region has the DNA TGTGCCAGCAGCTGGGGGGGGACGGTGAACACCGGGGAGCTGTTTTTT. Amino acids: CASSWGGTVNTGELFF.

This clonotype was detected ten times or more. The V gene is TRBV20-1, the J gene TRBJ1-1, with 12 positions matching TRBD1. In germline, CDR1 is DFQATT, CDR2 SNEGSKA (reference sequence). The V segment lost 0 bases and the J segment 10 bases; nucleotides outside the gene matches: 12. The CDR3 consists of 16 residues. CDR3 nucleotide sequence: TGCAGTGCTAGAGACCGATGGGACAGGGGGCGGTTAAGAGCTTTCTTT. Amino acids: CSARDRWDRGRLRAFF.

This clonotype was seen ten or more times. This chain links TRBV20-1 with TRBJ1-2; 8 nucleotides align to TRBD1. Germline V gene lookup returns CDR1 DFQATT and CDR2 SNEGSKA (reference sequence). CDR3 length equals 15 residues. V dropped 3 bases and J dropped 4; count of bases not matched to a gene: 10. The CDR3 DNA reads as TGCAGTGCTAGTAACCCGGGACAGGTGGCCTATGGCTACACCTTC. Its translation: CSASNPGQVAYGYTF.

This clonotype was seen many times. CDR3 bases: TGTGCCAGCAGCGTAGAGTCCCGGGGCACTGAAGCTTTCTTT. Protein sequence: CASSVESRGTEAFF. The chain links TRBV9 to TRBJ1-1; the D is unclear. CDR3 size: 14 residues. The germline V gene encodes CDR1 SGDLS and CDR2 YYNGEE. The germline V and J ends were trimmed by 0 bases and 4 bases, with 10 bases remaining between them.

The chain carries TRBV5-8 and TRBJ2-3; D might be TRBD1 (5 bases). The germline V and J ends were trimmed by 4 bases and 0 bases, with 12 bases remaining between them. This CDR3 is built from 15 residues. CDR1 is SGHTS, CDR2 YDEGEE, per germline. The CDR3 reads CASSVSRGSTDTQYF. The CDR3 coding sequence is TGTGCCAGCAGCGTTTCAAGGGGAAGCACAGATACGCAGTATTTT.

This clonotype has at least ten counts. The gene calls are TRBV12-3 or TRBV12-4 and TRBJ1-1, with unresolved D. V lost 4 bases to trimming and J lost 1 base, with 13 bases between them. CDR3 length equals 15 residues. The CDR3 DNA sequence: TGTGCCAGCAGTTATCGAGTCCTGCAGAACACTGAAGCTTTCTTT. The encoded protein is CASSYRVLQNTEAFF.